The T cell receptor (beta chain) described here comes from a study of blood T cell repertoires in COVID-19. The ends were cut back, 6 bases at V and 0 bases at J, with 9 bases in the middle. This CDR3 has 13 amino acids. The germline gives CDR1 SQVTM, CDR2 ANQGSEA. This clone was seen just once. Other DNA sequences in this specimen translate into the identical CDR3. The age range of participants was 18 to 89 years, with residence in about two dozen US areas. For recovered donors of Cohort 3, there were two negative PCRs, clearance, or symptom resolution. The data were produced by immunoSEQ multiplex PCR, yet TCRdb's version contains in-frame clones alone and is incomplete. The sample includes around 300,000 clones, 88% of them seen just once.

Sequencing input: PBMCs or T cells enriched from blood (not recorded which). The chain links TRBV29-1 to TRBJ1-3, with a tentative D call TRBD1 (5 bases). This clonotype was obtained from a woman aged 45-59 years who had recovered from COVID-19. CDR3 sequence: CSVGGSSGNTIYF. CDR3 bases: TGCAGCGTGGGGGGTAGCTCTGGAAACACCATATATTTT.